The present T cell receptor (beta chain) was sequenced within a study of early T cells in non-severe SARS-CoV-2 infection. Study information: Sequenced material consisted of bulk RNA (from unsorted whole blood), and chains were unpaired.

Each single cDNA molecule received a unique molecular identifier. Each CDR3 protein is one row after TCRdb ran MiXCR on the 5' RACE reads. The sample lists 55,000 to 75,000 distinct CDR3 sequences, roughly an eighth seen once, with about 1.7% in the top ten. Study-level findings and limits: A preference for anti-spike CD8 responses marked VDJdb matching, which missed private and CD4 specificities.

V gave up 2 bases and J gave up 4 bases, with 13 bases separating them. The germline gives CDR1 MNHEY, CDR2 SVGEGT. This CDR3 spans 15 amino acids. Concerning this clonotype: Its target is not known.

What was sequenced was whole blood. The TCR originated in an adult who was a healthcare worker with PCR-confirmed SARS-CoV-2 infection or an uninfected control (not recorded which). The chain couples TRBV6-2 or TRBV6-3 to TRBJ2-3, with D unresolved. DNA for the CDR3: TGTGCCAGCAGTTACCCCGGGCCCGGTCCAGATACGCAGTATTTT. Protein product: CASSYPGPGPDTQYF.